The present entry profiles one T cell receptor beta chain with its context. No cognate antigen has been identified for it. Base qualities are not provided; no much larger clone lies one nucleotide away. The data were taken from a study of cytomegalovirus exposure and HLA in healthy donors (dated by TCRdb to the late 2010s). For the wider study: An earlier analysis of several hundred of the donors reported under 300 Gb of sequence data and 117 million unique TCR beta sequences obtained from about 200 million T cells. To decide whether each TCR beta V gene segment behaved as functional or pseudogenic, an earlier analysis of some 600 of the donors relied on high-throughput TCR beta sequencing. A later genetic analysis took genome-wide SNP genotypes for about 60% of the roughly 670 donors and used that subset as a discovery cohort. Using immunosequencing, the study profiled T cell repertoires from 666 subjects and related those repertoires to cytomegalovirus serostatus. In addition to the first cohort of 650 to 800 subjects, a separate validation cohort of over 90 different subjects was used. Among the approximately 400 genotyped donors, approximately 76% belonged to the genetic ancestry cluster associated with self-reported Caucasian donors. On average, roughly 250,000 unique TCR beta nucleotide sequences were sequenced per donor among roughly 430 genotyped donors of the cohort, with about 19% of those sequences being non-productive. HLA typing covered class I and class II loci at four-digit resolution. An early release that covered more than 550 HLA-typed donors contained about 290 gigabases of sequencing data and around 85 million unique TCR sequences. All discovery cohort repertoires had been generated using a single sequencing platform. Rather than drawing on any new phenotypic data, the later analysis identified candidate immune exposures from TCR beta sequences and the way those sequences occurred across donors. The number of typed donors differed by locus: about 620-640 for A, B, C, DRB1 and DQB1; 500 to 550 for DQA1; approximately 610 for DPA1; and roughly 450 for DPB1. Alongside the repertoire data, information on donor age, sex, ethnicity and CMV serostatus was compiled. In a later analysis, previously published TCR beta repertoires from several hundred donors were re-analyzed and high-resolution HLA genotyping was added so that TCR occurrence patterns could be studied. Four to six DR-DQ haplotypes were handled as single units for association and clustering because linkage in the cohort was strong. The study was designed to test whether signatures of past pathogen exposure could be identified by cataloging public T cell receptors. To predict cytomegalovirus infection status, the study combined high-throughput TCR immunosequencing, statistical association of individual TCRs with disease status, and machine learning. Here is what the overall study found, with its caveats: Because some donors lacked HLA typing at each locus, the association tests relied only on the typed subset. A later analysis found that HLA-associated TCR beta chains were more clonally expanded and had lower generation probabilities than equally common non-associated chains. A further reported finding was that TCR beta sequences accurately predicted the HLA-A and HLA-B alleles for most subjects in the first cohort. Some 16 rarely observed V segments, including chromosome 9 orphons, were excluded from the earlier analysis of a few hundred of the donors because counts were too low. A later analysis found that TCR association rates varied across HLA loci, with DRB1 alleles showing the most associated TCRs and HLA-C alleles the fewest. An earlier analysis of 450 to 750 of the donors showed that most TCR beta V segments appeared in productive rearrangements either about 87% or about 30% of the time, which broadly matched IMGT annotations. The sequencing pipeline was judged likely to have produced a cluster of highly shared sequence variants as a technical artifact. Correlated functional status among segregating V segments might be attributable to linkage disequilibrium, but an unknown experimental factor could not be ruled out. A few of the identified cytomegalovirus-associated TCR beta chains were confirmed in vitro to be specific for cytomegalovirus antigens. At a false discovery rate of 0.05, a later analysis linked roughly 17,000 TCR beta sequences to specific HLA alleles. In this cohort, only TCR beta chains were sequenced, and detectable features were limited by the absence of alpha or paired-chain data. According to a later analysis, most CMV-associated TCR beta chains appeared to be HLA-restricted, and the HLA associations seemed to be driven largely by CMV exposure. Most TCR sequences were observed very rarely across donors, whereas some public TCRs were present in many individuals. Strong co-occurrence of HLA alleles, especially DR and DQ, made assigning TCR associations to individual alleles difficult. Compared with the approximately 670-donor mean, donors in an Asian-associated ancestry cluster had fewer N-insertions in productive TCRs, according to a later genetic analysis. Immune exposure information for the cohort was limited to CMV serostatus. Sequencing depth was assumed to be roughly uniform across donors in the presence/absence analyses, though that assumption may not hold. The authors suggested that the approach could potentially be generalized to other disease states and immunological phenotypes. Cytomegalovirus status was reported to be diagnosed by the classifier with high specificity and sensitivity in both the original and validation cohorts. A later analysis reported that several top co-occurrence clusters appeared linked to parvovirus B19, influenza, CMV and Epstein-Barr virus. In the study, roughly 160 TCR beta chains were listed as associated with cytomegalovirus. An association between a missense DCLRE1C variant and V-gene and J-gene trimming of TCR beta chains was found in a later genetic analysis and replicated in an independent cohort.

The cohort consisted of 666 healthy bone marrow donors. Cohort members were all nominally healthy when sampled, although unrecorded immune exposures were likely present. The donor was CMV seronegative and was included in the group of a few hundred seronegative cohort members. Every donor gave a peripheral blood sample, and the peripheral blood mononuclear cells from that sample were used for TCR beta sequencing. The Qiagen DNeasy Blood Extraction Kit was used to extract genomic DNA from the blood cell samples. Libraries were built with the immunoSEQ multiplex PCR assay. For the multiplex PCR, a mixture combining 60 forward primers for TCR Vbeta segments and 13 reverse primers for TCR Jbeta segments was used. Amplification of the CDR3 region of rearranged TCR beta genes was performed with a multiplex PCR assay on genomic DNA. The Illumina HiSeq System was used to sequence the amplified TCR beta libraries as 87-base-pair reads. The original methods were these. A later analysis counted tens of millions of unique TCR beta chains across the 670 or so repertoires, and roughly 10 million of these chains were shared by at least two donors. A nearest-neighbor algorithm error-corrected the raw reads and collapsed the reads into unique sequences, merging closely related sequences to remove PCR and sequencing errors. CDR3 sequences were aligned to IMGT reference sequences to assign V, D and J gene segments. For a sequence to be retained, a match of at least six nucleotides was required to both a V gene segment and a J gene segment. A rearrangement was called productive if the CDR3 had no stop codons and remained in frame with V and J, and every other rearrangement was called non-productive. CDR3 was defined according to IMGT convention as the region running from the second conserved V-encoded cysteine to the conserved J-encoded phenylalanine. The earlier analysis of about 590 of the donors excluded sequences that lacked an unambiguous match to a single V gene segment. In an earlier analysis of some 590 of the donors, a V segment was called functional when productive rearrangements were above 56.7%, and segregating when the standard deviation between donors exceeded 5%. A statistical classification framework was built to diagnose cytomegalovirus status from the catalog of TCR beta chain sequences. In a later analysis, V and J genes were assigned by comparing TCR nucleotide sequences against IMGT/GENE-DB human TR gene sequences. Using the TCRdist pipeline, a later analysis assigned CDR3 sequences along with most-parsimonious VDJ recombination scenarios. In a later analysis, each TCR beta chain was defined by its CDR3 amino acid sequence together with its V-gene family, and reads lacking a unique V-gene family were excluded. A later analysis removed 450 to 600 highly shared, low-generation-probability nucleotide sequences to deal with suspected cross-contamination and a sequencing artifact. In a later analysis, a clonal expansion index was calculated for each public chain from normalized within-repertoire ranks of inferred template counts. A later analysis computed generation probabilities with a VDJ recombination model fitted to out-of-frame rearrangements, and checked the results against IGoR. In a later analysis, hypergeometric tests were used to score TCR-TCR, TCR-HLA and TCR-CMV co-occurrence, with a repertoire-size bias correction applied to TCR pairs. A later analysis estimated false discovery rates by permuting HLA or CMV assignments 20 times. In a later analysis, co-occurring TCRs were grouped with DBSCAN, and TCRdist sequence similarity was added when clustering was performed within HLA-allele-positive subsets. Co-occurrence clustering excluded repertoires with fewer than 30,000 or more than 120,000 public chains, plus five with anomalous nucleotide sharing. Held by TCRdb, this immuneACCESS table contains in-frame sequences only and omits some clones. Under half of the omission traces to an unresolved V gene where checked; the cause of the rest is unknown. The V and J calls and clone size were taken over from that table, and D and trimming were inferred from the DNA. Recorded for this sample are 170,000 or so clones; approximately 79% of them occurred a single time. The top ten hold about 0.72% of the sample.

Sequenced sample: PBMCs. The TCR comes from a middle-aged woman in good health and CMV-seronegative.

In nucleotide form, the sequence is TGTGCCAGCGTATCTACAGGGGGAGGCTACACCTTC. This yields the protein CASVSTGGGYTF. The chain joins TRBV6-5 to TRBJ1-2, with 8 central nucleotides matching TRBD1. From the germline V gene, CDR1 is MNHEY and CDR2 is SVGAGI. From its cysteine to its phenylalanine, the CDR3 spans 12 amino acids. Here the CDR3 DNA is all that survives: 36 bases in frame from base 1. Trimmed from V: 8 bases; trimmed from J: 8 bases; junction bases lacking a gene match: 7.